These 9 T cell receptor beta chains came from one sample sequenced in a study of T-cell reconstitution after alpha-beta-depleted transplantation in children. The TCRbeta library was prepared with unique molecular identifiers. TCRdb analysed the PCR reads with MiXCR anew, one entry per CDR3 protein. Altogether thousands of distinct CDR3 sequences are present, roughly 15% being singletons, with the ten largest covering under 90%. Sample: PBMCs, mostly from graft donor cells, taken 180 days after TCRalphabeta/CD19-depleted stem cell transplant. These receptors were obtained from a patient between 2 and 10 years old who had a stem cell transplant for inherited bone marrow failure, so the T cells may come from the graft donor.

The sample holds many counts of this clonotype. The genes are TRBV12-3 or TRBV12-4 and TRBJ2-2, with 8 positions matching TRBD2. V lost 4 bases, J lost 8 bases, and 9 bases stayed unmatched. The CDR3 contains 15 residues. In DNA, the CDR3 is TGTGCCAGCAGTTCTTGGGAGCGGGAGTCGGGGGAGCTGTTTTTT. It is translated as CASSSWERESGELFF.

This clonotype was recorded at least ten times. V and J are TRBV5-6 and TRBJ2-5; 8 nucleotides match TRBD2. This CDR3 is 16 amino acids long. Germline V gene sequence: CDR1 SGHDT, CDR2 YYEEEE. With 0 bases clipped from V and 5 bases from J, the junction kept 9 bases outside the gene matches. CDR3 sequence: CASSLEGLAVWETQYF. In DNA, the CDR3 is TGTGCCAGCAGCTTGGAAGGACTAGCCGTGTGGGAGACCCAGTACTTC.

This clonotype was seen repeatedly, ten times or more. The genes are TRBV5-6 and TRBJ2-5; tentatively, D is TRBD2 (5 bases). The V gene's germline CDR1 is SGHDT and CDR2 YYEEEE. V shed 6 bases and J shed 5 bases, with 14 bases lying between them. This CDR3 comprises 13 residues. CDR3 amino acids: CASNIRDSETQYF. CDR3 sequence (DNA): TGTGCCAGCAACATACGGGATTCGGAGACCCAGTACTTC. The complete variable domain, with remaining parts taken from reference TRBV5-6 and TRBJ2-5, reads DAGVTQSPTHLIKTRGQQVTLRCSPKSGHDTVSWYQQALGQGPQFIFQYYEEEERQRGNFPDRFSGHQFPNYSSELNVNALLLGDSALYLCASNIRDSETQYFGPGTRLLVL.

This clonotype was recorded at least ten times. The chain employs TRBV6-1 and TRBJ1-5; 11 nucleotides match TRBD1. Germline V gene lookup returns CDR1 MNHNS and CDR2 SASEGT. This CDR3 contains 15 residues. With V trimmed by 6 bases and J by 6 bases, 7 bases remained unmatched. The CDR3 sequence is CASSRGQGVGQPQHF. CDR3 sequence (DNA): TGTGCCAGCAGCCGGGGACAGGGGGTGGGTCAGCCCCAGCATTTT.

This clonotype was picked up many times. The chain is built from TRBV4-1 and TRBJ2-5; 9 bases are shared with TRBD2. The junction had 6 bases not matched to a gene; V was cut back by 0 bases and J by 4 bases. CDR3 length equals 16 residues. Germline assignment: CDR1 MGHRA and CDR2 YSYEKL. The CDR3 loop is CASSQDGGRAGETQYF. The CDR3 nucleotides read TGCGCCAGCAGCCAAGATGGCGGGAGGGCCGGAGAGACCCAGTACTTC.

This clonotype has at least ten counts. DNA of the CDR3: TGTGCCAGCAGTTCCCGACAAGGTCAGCCCCAGCATTTT. Translation: CASSSRQGQPQHF. V and J are TRBV12-3 or TRBV12-4 and TRBJ1-5, with no clear D. The CDR3 consists of 13 residues. Trimming pared 4 bases from V and 6 bases from J, leaving 10 bases between.

The table lists this clonotype with many counts. The J gene is TRBJ2-7, the V gene TRBV12-3 or TRBV12-4, with TRBD1 matching over 7 bases. This CDR3 region has 14 residues. With V trimmed by 4 bases and J by 0 bases, 3 bases remained unmatched. CDR3 in amino acids: CASSSWTGSYEQYF. The CDR3 region has the DNA TGTGCCAGCAGTTCTTGGACAGGCTCCTACGAGCAGTACTTC.

This clonotype came up many times. CDR3 in amino acids: CSARGFPTNEKLFF. Written as DNA, the CDR3 is TGCAGTGCGAGGGGGTTTCCAACTAATGAAAAACTGTTTTTT. The chain joins TRBV20-1 to TRBJ1-4, with D perhaps matching TRBD1 (6 bases). The germline gives CDR1 DFQATT, CDR2 SNEGSKA (reference sequence). V dropped 6 bases and J dropped 0 bases, with 11 bases sitting between them. This CDR3 is 14 amino acids long.

This clonotype was counted ten times or more. This rearrangement joins TRBV4-3 to TRBJ1-1, with D perhaps TRBD1 (5 bases). Germline lookup yields CDR1 LGHNA and CDR2 YSLEER. This CDR3 comprises 15 residues. Trimming cost V 4 bases and J 5 bases, with 17 bases left between them. The CDR3, as DNA: TGCGCCAGCAGCCTACGCGGGACGTGGGGAACTGAAGCTTTCTTT. This encodes CASSLRGTWGTEAFF.